The entry below describes one T cell receptor (beta chain). The antigen remains unidentified. The method was immunoSEQ multiplex PCR; TCRdb's version includes in-frame clones alone and lacks a portion of them. The sample holds about 88,000 clones; about 91% are singletons and the top ten take around 0.37%. Germline V lookup: CDR1 LNHDA, CDR2 SQIVND (reference sequence). The CDR3 consists of 14 residues. Trimming at V came to 4 bases and at J to 7 bases, leaving 5 bases not matched to a gene. This sample is drawn from a study of graft-versus-host responses after intestinal transplantation. As for the study in general: Recipients uniformly received anti-thymocyte globulin induction, followed by tacrolimus and steroids for roughly three years. Study-wide points: Within the allografts of patients who had graft-donor T cell macrochimerism, graft-versus-host to host-versus-graft clonal ratios were high. Some GvH clones were seen earlier in gut or blood, suggesting intestinal origin.

This TCR came from a human donor who was the organ donor for an intestinal transplant. The sample in question was unstimulated CD4+ T cells sorted from spleen or lymph node cells, obtained before transplant. The rearrangement links TRBV19 to TRBJ1-2; 11 bases agree with TRBD1. The chain's CDR3 is CASSTPGQGVGYTF. The CDR3, as DNA: TGTGCCAGTAGTACCCCGGGACAGGGGGTTGGCTACACCTTC.